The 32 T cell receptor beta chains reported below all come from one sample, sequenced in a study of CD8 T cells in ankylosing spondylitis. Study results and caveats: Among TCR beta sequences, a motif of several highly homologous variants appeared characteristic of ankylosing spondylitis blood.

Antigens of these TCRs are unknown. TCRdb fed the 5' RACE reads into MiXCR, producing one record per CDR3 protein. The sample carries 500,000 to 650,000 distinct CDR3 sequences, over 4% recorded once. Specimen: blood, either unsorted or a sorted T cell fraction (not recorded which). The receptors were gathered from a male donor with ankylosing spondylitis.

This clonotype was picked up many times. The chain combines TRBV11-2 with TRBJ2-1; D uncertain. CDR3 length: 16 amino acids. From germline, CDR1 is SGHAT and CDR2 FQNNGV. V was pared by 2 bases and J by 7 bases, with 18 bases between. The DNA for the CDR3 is TGTGCCAGCAGCTTACCTGACCGTCGCAATGGGAATGAGCAGTTCTTC. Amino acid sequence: CASSLPDRRNGNEQFF.

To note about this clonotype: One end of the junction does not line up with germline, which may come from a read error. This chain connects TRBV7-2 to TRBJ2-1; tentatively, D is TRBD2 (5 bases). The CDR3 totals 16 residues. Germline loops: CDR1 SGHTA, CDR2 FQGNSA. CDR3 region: CASSLGPAARENEQFF. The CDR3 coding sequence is TGTGCCAGCAGTTTAGGCCCAGCGGCACGGGAAAATGAGCAGTTCTTC.

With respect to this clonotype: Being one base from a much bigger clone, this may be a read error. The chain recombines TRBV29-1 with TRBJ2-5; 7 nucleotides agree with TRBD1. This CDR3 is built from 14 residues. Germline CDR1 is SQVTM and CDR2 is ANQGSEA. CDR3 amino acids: CSVDLGQSQETEYF. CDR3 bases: TGCAGCGTTGATCTGGGACAGTCCCAAGAGACCGAGTACTTC.

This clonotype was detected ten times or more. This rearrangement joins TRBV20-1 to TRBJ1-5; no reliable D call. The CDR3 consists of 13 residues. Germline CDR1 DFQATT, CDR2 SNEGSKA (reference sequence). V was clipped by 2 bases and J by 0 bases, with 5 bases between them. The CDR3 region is CSARPHSNQPQHF. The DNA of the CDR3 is TGCAGTGCTAGACCCCATAGCAATCAGCCCCAGCATTTT.

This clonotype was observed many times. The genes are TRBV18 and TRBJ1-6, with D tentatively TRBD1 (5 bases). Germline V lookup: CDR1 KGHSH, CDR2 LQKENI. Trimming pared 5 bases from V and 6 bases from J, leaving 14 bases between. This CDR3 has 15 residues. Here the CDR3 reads CASSTGPASNSPLHF. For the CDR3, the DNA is TGTGCCAGCTCAACGGGACCGGCGAGTAATTCACCCCTCCACTTT.

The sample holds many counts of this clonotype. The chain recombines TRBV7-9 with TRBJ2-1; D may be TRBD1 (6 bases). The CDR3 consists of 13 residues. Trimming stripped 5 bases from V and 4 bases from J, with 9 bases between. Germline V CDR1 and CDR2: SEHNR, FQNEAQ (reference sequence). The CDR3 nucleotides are TGTGCCAGCAGCCCGGACAGATACAATGAGCAGTTCTTC. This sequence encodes CASSPDRYNEQFF. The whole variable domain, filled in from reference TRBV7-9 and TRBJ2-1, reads DTGVSQNPRHKITKRGQNVTFRCDPISEHNRLYWYRQTLGQGPEFLTYFQNEAQLEKSRLLSDRFSAERPKGSFSTLEIQRTEQGDSAMYLCASSPDRYNEQFFGPGTRLTVL.

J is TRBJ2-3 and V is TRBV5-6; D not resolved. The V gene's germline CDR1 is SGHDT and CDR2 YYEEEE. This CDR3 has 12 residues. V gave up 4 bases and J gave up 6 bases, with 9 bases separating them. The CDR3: CASSRTADTQYF. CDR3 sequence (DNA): TGTGCCAGCAGCCGAACCGCGGATACGCAGTATTTT.

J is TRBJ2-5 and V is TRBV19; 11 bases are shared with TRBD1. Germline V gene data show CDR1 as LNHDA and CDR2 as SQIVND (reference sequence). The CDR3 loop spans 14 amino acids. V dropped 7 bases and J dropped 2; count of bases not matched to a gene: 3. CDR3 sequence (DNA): TGTGCCAGTAAGGACAGGGGGCGGCAAGAGACCCAGTACTTC. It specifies CASKDRGRQETQYF.

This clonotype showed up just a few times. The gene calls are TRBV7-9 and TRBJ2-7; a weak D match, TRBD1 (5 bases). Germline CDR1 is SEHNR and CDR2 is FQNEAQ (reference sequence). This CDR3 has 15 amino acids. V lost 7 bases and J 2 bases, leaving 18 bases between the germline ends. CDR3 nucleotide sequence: TGTGCCAGCACCCCGGGCAGGGAAGGTACCTACGAGCAGTACTTC. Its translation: CASTPGREGTYEQYF.

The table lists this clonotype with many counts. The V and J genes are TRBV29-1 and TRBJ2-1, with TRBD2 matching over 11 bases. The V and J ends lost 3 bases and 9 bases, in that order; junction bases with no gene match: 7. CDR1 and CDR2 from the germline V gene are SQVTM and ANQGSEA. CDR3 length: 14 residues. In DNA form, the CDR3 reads TGCAGCGTTGAGTGGCTAGCGGGGGGCGGTGAGCAGTTCTTC. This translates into CSVEWLAGGGEQFF.

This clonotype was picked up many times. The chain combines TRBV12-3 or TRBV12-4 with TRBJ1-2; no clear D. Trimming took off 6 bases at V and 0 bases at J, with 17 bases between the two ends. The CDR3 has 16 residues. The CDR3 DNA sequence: TGTGCCAGCAGCCAAGGAGCCCGGAGAGCTAACTATGGCTACACCTTC. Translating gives CASSQGARRANYGYTF.

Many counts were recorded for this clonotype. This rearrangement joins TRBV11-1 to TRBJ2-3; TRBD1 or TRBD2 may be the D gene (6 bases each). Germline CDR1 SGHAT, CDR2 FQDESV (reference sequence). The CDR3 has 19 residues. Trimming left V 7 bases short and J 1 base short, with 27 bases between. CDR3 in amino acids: CASTLLEGVVEGGTDTQYF. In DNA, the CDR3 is TGTGCCAGCACCCTCCTCGAGGGGGTGGTGGAGGGCGGCACAGATACGCAGTATTTT.

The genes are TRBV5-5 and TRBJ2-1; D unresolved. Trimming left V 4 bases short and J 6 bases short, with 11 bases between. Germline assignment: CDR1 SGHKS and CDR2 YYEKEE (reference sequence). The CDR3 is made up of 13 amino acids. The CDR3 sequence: CASSPVLGNEQFF. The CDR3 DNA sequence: TGTGCCAGCAGCCCCGTACTGGGCAATGAGCAGTTCTTC.

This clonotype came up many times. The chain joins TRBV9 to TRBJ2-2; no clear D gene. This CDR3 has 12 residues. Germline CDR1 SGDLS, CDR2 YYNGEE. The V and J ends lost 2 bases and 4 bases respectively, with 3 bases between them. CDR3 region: CASSVSTGELFF. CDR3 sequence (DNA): TGTGCCAGCAGCGTTAGCACCGGGGAGCTGTTTTTT.

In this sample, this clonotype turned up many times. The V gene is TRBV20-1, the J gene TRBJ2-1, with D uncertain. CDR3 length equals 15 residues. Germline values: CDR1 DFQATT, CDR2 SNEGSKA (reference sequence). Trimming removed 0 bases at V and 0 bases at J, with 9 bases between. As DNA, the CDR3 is TGCAGTGCTAGAGAAGTCGGGCTCTCCTACAATGAGCAGTTCTTC. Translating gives CSAREVGLSYNEQFF.

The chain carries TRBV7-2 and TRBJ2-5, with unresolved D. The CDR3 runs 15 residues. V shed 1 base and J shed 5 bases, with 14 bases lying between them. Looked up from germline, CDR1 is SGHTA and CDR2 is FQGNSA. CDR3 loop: CASSLGSVRLETQYF. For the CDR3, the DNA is TGTGCCAGCAGCTTAGGAAGCGTTCGTCTGGAGACCCAGTACTTC.

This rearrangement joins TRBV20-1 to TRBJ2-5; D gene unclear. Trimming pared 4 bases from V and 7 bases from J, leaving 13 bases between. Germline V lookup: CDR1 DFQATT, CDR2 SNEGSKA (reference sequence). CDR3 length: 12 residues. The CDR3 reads CSAIQIQLTQYF. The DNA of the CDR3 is TGCAGTGCTATACAGATCCAGTTGACCCAGTACTTC.

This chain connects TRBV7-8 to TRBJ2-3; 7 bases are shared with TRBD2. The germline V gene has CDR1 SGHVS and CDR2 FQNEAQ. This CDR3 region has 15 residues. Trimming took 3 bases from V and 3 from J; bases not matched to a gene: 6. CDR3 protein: CASSFNRLATDTQYF. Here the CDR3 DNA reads TGTGCCAGCAGCTTTAATAGACTAGCAACAGATACGCAGTATTTT.

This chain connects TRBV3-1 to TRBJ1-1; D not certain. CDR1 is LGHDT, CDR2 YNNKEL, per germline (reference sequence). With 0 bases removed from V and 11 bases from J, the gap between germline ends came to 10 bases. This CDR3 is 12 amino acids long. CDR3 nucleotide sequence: TGTGCCAGCAGCCAAGAGGGGTCGAGGGCTTTCTTT. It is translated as CASSQEGSRAFF. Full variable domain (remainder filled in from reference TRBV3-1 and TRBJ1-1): DTAVSQTPKYLVTQMGNDKSIKCEQNLGHDTMYWYKQDSKKFLKIMFSYNNKELIINETVPNRFSPKSPDKAHLNLHINSLELGDSAVYFCASSQEGSRAFFGQGTRLTVV.

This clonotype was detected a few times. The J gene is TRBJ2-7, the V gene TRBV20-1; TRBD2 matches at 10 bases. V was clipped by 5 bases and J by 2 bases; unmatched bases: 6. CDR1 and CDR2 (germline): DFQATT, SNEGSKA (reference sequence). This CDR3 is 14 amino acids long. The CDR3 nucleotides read TGCAGTGCTGCTAGCGGGAGAAGCACCTACGAGCAGTACTTC. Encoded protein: CSAASGRSTYEQYF.

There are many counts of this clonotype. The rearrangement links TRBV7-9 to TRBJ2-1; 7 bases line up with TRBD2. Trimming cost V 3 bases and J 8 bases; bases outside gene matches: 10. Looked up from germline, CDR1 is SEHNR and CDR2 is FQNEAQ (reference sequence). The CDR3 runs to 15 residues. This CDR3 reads CASSLTSTILYEQFF. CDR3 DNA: TGTGCCAGCAGCTTGACTAGCACTATTTTGTATGAGCAGTTCTTC. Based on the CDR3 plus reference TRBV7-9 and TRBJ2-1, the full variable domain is DTGVSQNPRHKITKRGQNVTFRCDPISEHNRLYWYRQTLGQGPEFLTYFQNEAQLEKSRLLSDRFSAERPKGSFSTLEIQRTEQGDSAMYLCASSLTSTILYEQFFGPGTRLTVL.

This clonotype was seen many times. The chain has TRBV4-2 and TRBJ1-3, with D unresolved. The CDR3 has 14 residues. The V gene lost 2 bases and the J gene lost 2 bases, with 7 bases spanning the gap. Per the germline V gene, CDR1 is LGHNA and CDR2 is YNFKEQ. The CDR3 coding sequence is TGTGCCAGCAGCCAACGAAGAACTGGAAACACCATATATTTT. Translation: CASSQRRTGNTIYF.

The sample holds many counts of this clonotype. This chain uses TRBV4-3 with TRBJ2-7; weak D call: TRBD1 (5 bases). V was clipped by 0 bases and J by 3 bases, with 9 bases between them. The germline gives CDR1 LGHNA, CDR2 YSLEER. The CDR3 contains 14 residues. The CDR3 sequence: CASSQEFGHYEQYF. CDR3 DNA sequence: TGCGCCAGCAGCCAAGAATTTGGACACTACGAGCAGTACTTC.

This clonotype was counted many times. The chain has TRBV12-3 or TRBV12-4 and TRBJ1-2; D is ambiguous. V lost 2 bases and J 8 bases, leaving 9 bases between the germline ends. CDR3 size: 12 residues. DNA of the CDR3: TGTGCCAGCAGTTTATGGGTGGGAGGCTACACCTTC. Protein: CASSLWVGGYTF.

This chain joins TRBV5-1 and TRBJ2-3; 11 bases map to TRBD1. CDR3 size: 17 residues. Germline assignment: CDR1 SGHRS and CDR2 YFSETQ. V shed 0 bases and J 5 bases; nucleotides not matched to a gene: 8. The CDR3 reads CASSLDPDRGRIDTQYF. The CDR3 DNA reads TGCGCCAGCAGCTTGGATCCGGACAGGGGGCGCATAGATACGCAGTATTTT.

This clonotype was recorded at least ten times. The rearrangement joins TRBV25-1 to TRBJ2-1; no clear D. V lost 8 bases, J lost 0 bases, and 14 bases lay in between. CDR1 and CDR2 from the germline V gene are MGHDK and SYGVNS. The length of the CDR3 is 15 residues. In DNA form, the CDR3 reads TGTGCCAGCGCCCCGTTTGTGAGCTCCTACAATGAGCAGTTCTTC. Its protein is CASAPFVSSYNEQFF. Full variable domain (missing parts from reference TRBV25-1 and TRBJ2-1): EADIYQTPRYLVIGTGKKITLECSQTMGHDKMYWYQQDPGMELHLIHYSYGVNSTEKGDLSSESTVSRIRTEHFPLTLESARPSHTSQYLCASAPFVSSYNEQFFGPGTRLTVL.

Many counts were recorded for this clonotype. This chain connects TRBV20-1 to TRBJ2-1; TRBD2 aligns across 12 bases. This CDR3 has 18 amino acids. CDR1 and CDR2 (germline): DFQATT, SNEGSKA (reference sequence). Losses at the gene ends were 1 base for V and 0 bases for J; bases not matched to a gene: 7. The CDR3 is CSARVASGRADSYNEQFF. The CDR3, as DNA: TGCAGTGCTAGAGTGGCTAGCGGGAGGGCCGACTCCTACAATGAGCAGTTCTTC.

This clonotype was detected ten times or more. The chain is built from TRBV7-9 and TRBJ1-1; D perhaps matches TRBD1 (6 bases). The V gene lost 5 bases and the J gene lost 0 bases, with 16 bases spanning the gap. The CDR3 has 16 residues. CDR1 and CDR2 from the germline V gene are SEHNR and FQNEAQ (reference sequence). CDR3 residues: CASSAPGQLMNTEAFF. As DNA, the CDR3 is TGTGCCAGCAGCGCGCCGGGACAACTAATGAACACTGAAGCTTTCTTT.

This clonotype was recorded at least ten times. CDR3 nucleotide sequence: TGTGCCAGCAGCTTCCCACAGAACACTGAAGCTTTCTTT. It yields the protein CASSFPQNTEAFF. The rearrangement uses TRBV5-4 and TRBJ1-1; D not certain. This CDR3 spans 13 amino acids. In germline, CDR1 is SGHNT, CDR2 YYREEE (reference sequence). V gave up 2 bases and J gave up 1 base, with 6 bases separating them.

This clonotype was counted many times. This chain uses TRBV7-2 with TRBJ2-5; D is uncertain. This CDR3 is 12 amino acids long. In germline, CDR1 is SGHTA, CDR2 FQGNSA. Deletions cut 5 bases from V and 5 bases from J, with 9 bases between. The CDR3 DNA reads TGTGCCAGCAGCCGCGCACCGGAGACCCAGTACTTC. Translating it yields CASSRAPETQYF.

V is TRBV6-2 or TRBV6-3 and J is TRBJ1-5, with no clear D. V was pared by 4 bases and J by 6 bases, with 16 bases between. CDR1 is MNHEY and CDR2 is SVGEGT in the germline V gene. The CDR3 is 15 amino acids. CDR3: CASSFSAGGSQPQHF. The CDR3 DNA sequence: TGTGCCAGCAGTTTTTCTGCGGGTGGTTCTCAGCCCCAGCATTTT.

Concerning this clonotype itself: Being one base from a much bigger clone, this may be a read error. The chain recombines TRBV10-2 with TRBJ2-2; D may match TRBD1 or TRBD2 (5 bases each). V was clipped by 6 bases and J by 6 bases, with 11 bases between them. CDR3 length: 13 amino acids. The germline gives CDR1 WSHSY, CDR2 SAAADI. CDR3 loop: CASRRGVAGELFF. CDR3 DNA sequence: TGCGCCAGCAGGAGAGGGGTAGCCGGGGAGCTGTTTTTT.